In its sample, the clone carrying this T cell receptor beta chain is medium-sized. The gene symbols are mouse symbols. The DNA ends 1 residue before the CDR3 does, and the rest of the CDR3 is filled in from the germline J gene. The repertoire was sequenced with immunoSEQ multiplex PCR; TCRdb's copy has only in-frame clones and lacks some. The top ten clones hold 2.5% to 3% of a sample with some 5,300 clones, 46% of them seen once. The time point: mouse harvest day 7 after allogeneic transplant. The graft held 10^6 splenic CD5+ T cells and 10^7 T-cell-depleted bone marrow cells. The sample is drawn from a study of tissue T cells after allogeneic stem cell transplantation. Germline lookup yields CDR1 KGHPV and CDR2 FQNQEV (reference sequence). The CDR3 totals 14 residues. V was clipped by 3 bases and J by 2 bases; unmatched bases: 0.

Input material: skin. This chain uses TRBV26 with TRBJ1-3, with 8 bases identical to TRBD1. The sequence was collected from a female BALB/c mouse given C57BL/6 T cells with graft-versus-host disease after an allogeneic hematopoietic cell transplant. CDR3 bases read: TGTGCCAGCAGTCTACAGGGGGCTGGAAATACGCTCTAT. This codes for CASSLQGAGNTLY. The entire CDR3 is CASSLQGAGNTLYF.